The 8 T cell receptor beta chains below come from one sample, sequenced in a study of siplizumab effects on memory and regulatory T cells. The protocol was immunoSEQ multiplex PCR, while the TCRdb copy is restricted to in-frame clones and leaves out a portion. The sample shows 85,000 to 130,000 clones, 94% of them seen only once. Sequenced sample: Tregs sorted from blood. Receptor source: a human donor in good health.

The rearrangement links TRBV9 to TRBJ2-7; TRBD2 aligns across 9 bases. This CDR3 has 16 residues. The V segment lost 4 bases and the J segment 0 bases; nucleotides outside the gene matches: 8. The germline V gene has CDR1 SGDLS and CDR2 YYNGEE. The CDR3 DNA reads as TGTGCCAGCAGCCCTATAGCGGGAGTGGGCTCCTACGAGCAGTACTTC. It is translated as CASSPIAGVGSYEQYF.

This rearrangement joins TRBV6-1 to TRBJ2-4; D is perhaps TRBD2 (5 bases). Per germline, CDR1 MNHNS and CDR2 SASEGT. The germline V and J ends were trimmed by 4 bases and 5 bases, with 18 bases remaining between them. This CDR3 has 16 residues. The CDR3 DNA reads as TGTGCCAGCAGTGTTCCCGGTACTAGTCATCAAAACATTCAGTACTTC. Translating it yields CASSVPGTSHQNIQYF.

This clone was picked up a small number of times. The chain is built from TRBV11-2 and TRBJ1-5; 9 nucleotides agree with TRBD1. The CDR3 has 16 residues. The V segment lost 5 bases and the J segment 7 bases; nucleotides outside the gene matches: 12. The germline CDR1 and CDR2 sequences are SGHAT and FQNNGV. CDR3 nucleotides: TGTGCCAGCAGCCCATCGGTGGGACAGGGCGGCCAGCCCCAGCATTTT. It codes for CASSPSVGQGGQPQHF.

This clone has only one observation. This rearrangement joins TRBV19 to TRBJ1-4; D is unclear. CDR3 length: 16 amino acids. The germline V gene has CDR1 LNHDA and CDR2 SQIVND (reference sequence). Trimming left V 9 bases short and J 5 bases short, with 22 bases between. This CDR3 is CASRQSPGVINEKLFF. DNA for the CDR3: TGTGCCAGCAGACAATCCCCGGGAGTCATCAATGAAAAACTGTTTTTT.

This clone showed up just once. The CDR3: CASSLVVLASQYEQYF. The DNA of the CDR3 is TGTGCCAGCAGCTTAGTGGTCCTAGCGAGTCAATACGAGCAGTACTTC. The chain is built from TRBV7-6 and TRBJ2-7, with TRBD2 as a possible D gene (6 bases). V lost 1 base and J 4 bases, leaving 17 bases between the germline ends. Germline V lookup: CDR1 SGHVS, CDR2 FNYEAQ. This CDR3 contains 16 residues.

J is TRBJ1-6 and V is TRBV30; possibly TRBD1 for D (5 bases). Per the germline V gene, CDR1 is GTSNPN and CDR2 is SVGIG (reference sequence). The V gene lost 0 bases and the J gene lost 11 bases, with 14 bases spanning the gap. The CDR3 contains 14 residues. The CDR3 region has the DNA TGTGCCTGGAGTGTACACAGGAACCGGACACCCCTCCACTTT. This encodes CAWSVHRNRTPLHF.

J is TRBJ2-7 and V is TRBV5-1; no clear D. V was pared by 3 bases and J by 1 base, with 5 bases between. Per germline, CDR1 SGHRS and CDR2 YFSETQ. The CDR3 is 12 residues long. The CDR3 loop is CASSSQSYEQYF. CDR3 nucleotide sequence: TGCGCCAGCAGCTCTCAGTCCTACGAGCAGTACTTC.

V and J are TRBV5-1 and TRBJ1-5; a possible D gene is TRBD1 (5 bases). This CDR3 contains 15 residues. V was shortened by 0 bases and J by 3 bases, with 10 bases between the two germline ends. CDR1 SGHRS and CDR2 YFSETQ come from the germline V gene. The CDR3: CASSLVGESNQPQHF. CDR3 bases: TGCGCCAGCAGCTTGGTAGGGGAATCCAATCAGCCCCAGCATTTT.